Presented here are 24 T cell receptor beta chains from one specimen sequenced in a study of blood T cell repertoires in COVID-19 (dated by TCRdb to 2019 to 2021). Preparation of the library involved the immunoSEQ multiplex PCR assay. TCRdb carries this immuneACCESS record with in-frame sequences only. Its versions omit some clonotypes, under half of them owing to an unresolved V gene in the studies checked, with the rest unexplained. In this sample the table shows 68,000 or so clones, roughly 85% of which occur a single time. 32% of the sample comes from the top ten. Sequencing was performed on peripheral blood. All receptors derive from a human donor in a cohort sampled during active COVID-19.

This clone was seen only a few times. The J gene is TRBJ2-7, the V gene TRBV3-1 (or the pseudogene TRBV3-2); TRBD2 matches 15 bases. There are 21 residues in the CDR3. Germline CDR1 is LGHDT and CDR2 is YNNKEL (reference sequence). The V and J ends lost 0 bases and 7 bases, in that order; junction bases with no gene match: 19. The CDR3: CASSQDQARGLAGGPGGEQYF. The CDR3, as DNA: TGTGCCAGCAGCCAAGATCAAGCACGGGGACTAGCGGGAGGACCAGGCGGGGAGCAGTACTTC.

The genes are TRBV7-8 and TRBJ1-1; D might be TRBD1 (6 bases). The CDR3 has 16 amino acids. V was trimmed by 5 bases and J by 5 bases, leaving 21 bases between them. Germline assignment: CDR1 SGHVS and CDR2 FQNEAQ. Here the CDR3 DNA reads TGTGCCAGCAGCCCGCGAGGGGGGGCTATGGGAACTGAAGCTTTCTTT. Translated, it gives CASSPRGGAMGTEAFF.

This chain links TRBV9 with TRBJ2-7; the D gene is possibly TRBD2 (5 bases). Germline V gives CDR1 SGDLS, CDR2 YYNGEE. The V gene lost 3 bases and the J gene lost 0 bases, with 13 bases spanning the gap. The CDR3 is 15 amino acids. The CDR3 protein is CASSASSGTSYEQYF. CDR3 DNA: TGTGCCAGCAGCGCCTCAAGCGGTACCTCCTACGAGCAGTACTTC.

V usage is TRBV4-2 and J usage is TRBJ1-2, with D perhaps TRBD1 (6 bases). V lost 6 bases and J 6 bases, leaving 17 bases between the germline ends. The CDR3 is 14 amino acids. From germline, CDR1 is LGHNA and CDR2 YNFKEQ. The CDR3 sequence: CASSYRAEDHGYTF. The DNA for the CDR3 is TGTGCCAGCAGTTACAGGGCTGAGGACCATGGCTACACCTTC.

The rearrangement uses TRBV2 and TRBJ1-2; weak D call: TRBD1 (6 bases). Trimming cost V 4 bases and J 4 bases, with 19 bases left between them. There are 16 residues in the CDR3. Germline assignment: CDR1 SNHLY and CDR2 FYNNEI. In DNA, the CDR3 is TGTGCCAGCAGTGTGGTTCATGGGGGCGCGGGCTATGGCTACACCTTC. Protein sequence: CASSVVHGGAGYGYTF.

The chain employs TRBV24-1 and TRBJ1-2; D is unresolved. With 2 bases removed from V and 4 bases from J, the gap between germline ends came to 16 bases. The CDR3 is 16 residues long. Germline loops: CDR1 KGHDR, CDR2 SFDVKD. The CDR3 region has the DNA TGTGCCACCAGTGATTCTGGTGGGGTTAGCGGCTATGGCTACACCTTC. Protein sequence: CATSDSGGVSGYGYTF.

The chain uses TRBV4-2 and TRBJ2-1; 7 bases fit TRBD2. V was clipped by 4 bases and J by 6 bases; unmatched bases: 15. The germline V gene encodes CDR1 LGHNA and CDR2 YNFKEQ. CDR3 length equals 17 residues. The CDR3 nucleotides are TGTGCCAGCAGCCCAATCAAGGAGGGAGGGCCCGGCAATGAGCAGTTCTTC. It translates to CASSPIKEGGPGNEQFF.

This clone was seen only a few times. The chain couples TRBV7-8 to TRBJ2-1, with 7 bases matching TRBD2. V shed 2 bases, J shed 6 bases, and the junction held 4 bases outside the gene matches. The CDR3 extends over 14 amino acids. From germline, CDR1 is SGHVS and CDR2 FQNEAQ. CDR3 sequence: CASSLRGRVNEQFF. Written as DNA, the CDR3 is TGTGCCAGCAGCTTACGGGGGAGGGTCAATGAGCAGTTCTTC.

The J gene is TRBJ2-3, the V gene TRBV2, with 7 bases aligning to TRBD2. Trimming at V came to 5 bases and at J to 6 bases, leaving 8 bases not matched to a gene. The CDR3 has 14 residues. Germline values: CDR1 SNHLY, CDR2 FYNNEI. In DNA, the CDR3 is TGTGCCAGCAGTTTTCTAGCGGCCGTTGATACGCAGTATTTT. Translating gives CASSFLAAVDTQYF.

This clone was observed once. CDR3 residues: CACTRDRSYEQYF. The CDR3 region has the DNA TGTGCCTGCACGCGCGACAGATCCTACGAGCAGTACTTC. This chain joins TRBV6-5 and TRBJ2-7, with D tentatively TRBD1 (5 bases). V dropped 11 bases and J dropped 1 base, with 15 bases sitting between them. CDR3 length: 13 amino acids. Germline V gene data show CDR1 as MNHEY and CDR2 as SVGAGI.

This clone was counted once. The V call is TRBV27, the J call TRBJ1-4; D is unclear. In germline, CDR1 is MNHEY, CDR2 SMNVEV (reference sequence). Trimming pared 0 bases from V and 5 bases from J, leaving 10 bases between. The CDR3 loop spans 15 amino acids. The CDR3 bases are TGTGCCAGCAGTTTATCGAGCAGCGGAAATGAAAAACTGTTTTTT. Amino acid sequence: CASSLSSSGNEKLFF.

The chain joins TRBV4-1 to TRBJ2-1, with 11 bases aligning to TRBD2. CDR3 length: 16 amino acids. Germline values: CDR1 MGHRA, CDR2 YSYEKL. Germline trimming cut 0 bases from V and 7 bases from J; bases unmatched to any gene: 5. CDR3 coding DNA: TGCGCCAGCAGCCAAGATTCTAGCGGGAGGAGGAATGAGCAGTTCTTC. Residues: CASSQDSSGRRNEQFF.

This chain uses TRBV5-6 with TRBJ1-1; unclear D gene. The germline gives CDR1 SGHDT, CDR2 YYEEEE. The CDR3 has 15 residues. The ends were cut back, 2 bases at V and 0 bases at J, with 11 bases in the middle. This CDR3 reads CASSLVEQLNTEAFF. CDR3 nucleotide sequence: TGTGCCAGCAGCTTAGTAGAACAGTTGAACACTGAAGCTTTCTTT.

The V call is TRBV6-5, the J call TRBJ1-3, with 10 nucleotides matching TRBD1. The junction had 7 bases not matched to a gene; V was cut back by 8 bases and J by 9 bases. Germline lookup yields CDR1 MNHEY and CDR2 SVGAGI. The CDR3 runs to 13 residues. Here the CDR3 DNA reads TGTGCCAGCTCTCGGGACAGGGGTGGCACCATATATTTT. Protein sequence: CASSRDRGGTIYF.

This clone was recorded once. The V and J genes are TRBV7-2 and TRBJ2-1; 14 bases match TRBD2. The J segment lost 8 bases and the V segment lost 2 bases, leaving 5 bases of the junction unmatched. Per germline, CDR1 SGHTA and CDR2 FQGNSA. The CDR3 is 16 amino acids. In nucleotides, the CDR3 is TGTGCCAGCAGCTTACAAGGGACTAGCGGGAGCTATGAGCAGTTCTTC. Protein: CASSLQGTSGSYEQFF.

This chain links TRBV6-6 with TRBJ2-7, with D possibly matching TRBD1 (7 bases). Germline-derived CDR1 and CDR2 are MNHNY and SVGAGI (reference sequence). The CDR3 contains 14 residues. Trimming pared 5 bases from V and 7 bases from J, leaving 18 bases between. CDR3 nucleotide sequence: TGTGCCAGCAGTCGCGGGACAGCGACGGGGGAGCAGTACTTC. Amino acid sequence: CASSRGTATGEQYF.

The rearrangement uses TRBV5-1 and TRBJ2-5, with 9 bases lining up with TRBD1. The CDR3 is made up of 17 amino acids. Germline-derived CDR1 and CDR2 are SGHRS and YFSETQ. V trimming: 1 base; J trimming: 2 bases; junction bases outside the gene matches: 9. The CDR3 protein is CASSLHRGREIQETQYF. The CDR3 DNA reads TGCGCCAGCAGCTTGCACAGGGGGCGGGAGATACAAGAGACCCAGTACTTC.

The V and J genes are TRBV3-1 (or the pseudogene TRBV3-2) and TRBJ2-2, with TRBD2 matching 7 bases. The CDR3 length is 17 residues. V lost 0 bases, J lost 1 base, and 5 bases stayed unmatched. CDR1 LGHDT and CDR2 YNNKEL come from the germline V gene (reference sequence). For the CDR3, the DNA is TGTGCCAGCAGCCAAGATCGGTGGGAGGGGAACACCGGGGAGCTGTTTTTT. It encodes CASSQDRWEGNTGELFF.

This chain connects TRBV2 to TRBJ2-7, with TRBD1 as a possible D gene (5 bases). Germline-derived CDR1 and CDR2 are SNHLY and FYNNEI. Trimming removed 10 bases at V and 2 bases at J, with 12 bases between. This CDR3 contains 12 residues. The DNA of the CDR3 is TGTGCCACCGCACAGGTAACCTACGAGCAGTACTTC. The encoded protein is CATAQVTYEQYF. Variable domain in full (rest from reference TRBV2 and TRBJ2-7): EPEVTQTPSHQVTQMGQEVILRCVPISNHLYFYWYRQILGQKVEFLVSFYNNEISEKSEIFDDQFSVERPDGSNFTLKIRSTKLEDSAMYFCATAQVTYEQYFGPGTRLTVT.

This rearrangement joins TRBV27 to TRBJ1-4; D is possibly TRBD1 (6 bases). The CDR3 has 16 amino acids. Germline CDR1 and CDR2: MNHEY and SMNVEV (reference sequence). V shed 0 bases and J shed 5 bases, with 13 bases lying between them. The CDR3 loop is CASSLSGRGRNEKLFF. CDR3 coding DNA: TGTGCCAGCAGTTTATCGGGCAGGGGCCGCAATGAAAAACTGTTTTTT.

The V gene is TRBV14, the J gene TRBJ2-1, with D maybe TRBD1 (6 bases). The CDR3 spans 15 residues. V was clipped by 4 bases and J by 4 bases, with 14 bases between them. Germline-derived CDR1 and CDR2 are SGHDN and FVKESK. CDR3 sequence reads: CASSPRVRGYNEQFF. Written as DNA, the CDR3 is TGTGCCAGCAGCCCCCGGGTAAGGGGGTACAATGAGCAGTTCTTC.

V gene TRBV9 combines with J gene TRBJ2-3; D is perhaps TRBD2 (6 bases). V lost 0 bases and J 0 bases, leaving 8 bases between the germline ends. The CDR3 covers 15 residues. Looked up from germline, CDR1 is SGDLS and CDR2 is YYNGEE. CDR3 sequence (DNA): TGTGCCAGCAGCGTAGGGGCGGGAAGCACAGATACGCAGTATTTT. This translates into CASSVGAGSTDTQYF.

V gene TRBV28 combines with J gene TRBJ2-7, with 7 positions matching TRBD1. The V segment lost 5 bases and the J segment 9 bases; nucleotides outside the gene matches: 16. Germline CDR1 is MDHEN and CDR2 is SYDVKM. This CDR3 has 15 amino acids. This CDR3 is CASSPGTATYVVQYF. DNA for the CDR3: TGTGCCAGCAGTCCGGGGACAGCTACCTACGTGGTGCAGTACTTC. Using reference TRBV28 and TRBJ2-7 for the parts outside the CDR3, the full variable domain is DVKVTQSSRYLVKRTGEKVFLECVQDMDHENMFWYRQDPGLGLRLIYFSYDVKMKEKGDIPEGYSVSREKKERFSLILESASTNQTSMYLCASSPGTATYVVQYFGPGTRLTVT.

The gene calls are TRBV6-1 and TRBJ2-2, with 13 bases fitting TRBD2. Germline V gene lookup returns CDR1 MNHNS and CDR2 SASEGT. The CDR3 has 19 amino acids. V lost 0 bases, J lost 9 bases, and 13 bases stayed unmatched. The chain's CDR3 is CASSEAGARTSGSIRELFF. CDR3 in DNA: TGTGCCAGCAGTGAAGCTGGGGCGCGGACTAGCGGGAGTATCAGGGAGCTGTTTTTT.